Following are 14 T cell receptor beta chains from one sample sequenced in a study of blood T cells in healthy people across ages. PCR was performed a second time for roughly 7 to 12 cycles using a sample-barcoded 5' primer and a J-beta primer mix. TCRdb re-called the 5' RACE reads with MiXCR, one entry per CDR3 protein. The sample holds approximately 760,000 distinct CDR3 sequences, 25% seen once. This sample also belongs to another study, concerning T cells of mothers and their children.

The sequencing input was blood. These receptors all come from a boy between 10 and 17 years old in good health.

There are a few counts of this clonotype. The chain uses TRBV7-9 and TRBJ1-2; D remains unclear. This CDR3 spans 17 amino acids. The germline V gene has CDR1 SEHNR and CDR2 FQNEAQ (reference sequence). V lost 1 base, J lost 8 bases, and 23 bases lay in between. DNA of the CDR3: TGTGCCAGCAGCTTAGGAGAACCGACACAAACGGAGAGAGGCTACACCTTC. It yields the protein CASSLGEPTQTERGYTF.

The chain links TRBV20-1 to TRBJ2-7; the D gene is possibly TRBD2 (7 bases). The V end was cut by 6 bases, the J end by 6 bases, with 21 bases between. CDR3 length: 14 residues. The germline V gene has CDR1 DFQATT and CDR2 SNEGSKA (reference sequence). DNA for the CDR3: TGCAGTGCACAGCCGCCGGGGGGCTGGAGCGAGCAGTACTTC. Its protein is CSAQPPGGWSEQYF.

V gene TRBV29-1 combines with J gene TRBJ2-5; no firm D call. Germline-derived CDR1 and CDR2 are SQVTM and ANQGSEA. V was trimmed by 2 bases and J by 4 bases, leaving 5 bases between them. This CDR3 comprises 11 residues. The CDR3 spells CSVEKRETQYF. The CDR3 DNA follows: TGCAGCGTTGAAAAAAGAGAGACCCAGTACTTC. The full variable domain, its missing parts supplied by reference TRBV29-1 and TRBJ2-5, is SAVISQKPSRDICQRGTSLTIQCQVDSQVTMMFWYRQQPGQSLTLIATANQGSEATYESGFVIDKFPISRPNLTFSTLTVSNMSPEDSSIYLCSVEKRETQYFGPGTRLLVL.

The rearrangement uses TRBV4-1 and TRBJ2-7; D might be TRBD1 or TRBD2, each matching 5 bases. The CDR3 has 16 residues. CDR1 is MGHRA, CDR2 YSYEKL, per germline. V dropped 0 bases and J dropped 0 bases, with 12 bases sitting between them. The DNA for the CDR3 is TGCGCCAGCAGCCAAGATGGGGGAGTTAGCTCCTACGAGCAGTACTTC. This translates into CASSQDGGVSSYEQYF.

This clonotype is a singleton in its sample. V gene TRBV20-1 combines with J gene TRBJ2-5; D gene ambiguous. Germline CDR1 and CDR2: DFQATT and SNEGSKA (reference sequence). Trimming took 3 bases from V and 1 from J, leaving 18 bases between them. This CDR3 region has 16 residues. The CDR3 reads CSASYIPQTSQETQYF. The DNA of the CDR3 is TGCAGTGCTAGCTATATCCCCCAGACATCCCAAGAGACCCAGTACTTC.

This chain uses TRBV20-1 with TRBJ2-4; weak D call: TRBD2 (6 bases). Germline V gives CDR1 DFQATT, CDR2 SNEGSKA (reference sequence). The CDR3 has 15 residues. With 6 bases removed from V and 6 bases from J, the gap between germline ends came to 21 bases. This CDR3 reads CSAKSTGGLGNIQYF. The CDR3 bases are TGCAGTGCCAAATCGACTGGAGGGTTGGGAAACATTCAGTACTTC.

The sample holds a few counts of this clonotype. The chain combines TRBV5-1 with TRBJ2-5; a possible D gene is TRBD1 (5 bases). The end of the DNA fits TRBJ2-7 better, so the J call may be wrong. Germline CDR1 is SGHRS and CDR2 is YFSETQ. The CDR3 contains 15 residues. CDR3: CASSLSWGRDYEQYF. The CDR3 DNA reads as TGCGCCAGCAGCTTGTCATGGGGCAGGGACTACGAGCAGTACTTC.

This chain joins TRBV10-3 and TRBJ1-2, with 7 bases identical to TRBD1. V trimming: 10 bases; J trimming: 6 bases; junction bases outside the gene matches: 11. Germline CDR1 ENHRY, CDR2 SYGVKD. The CDR3 has 13 residues. CDR3 nucleotides: TGTGCCACACGGCCCGGGACAGAAGATGGCTACACCTTC. Its translation: CATRPGTEDGYTF.

This clonotype was detected only a few times. This sequence joins TRBV5-1 and TRBJ2-5; D might be TRBD2 (6 bases). V lost 2 bases and J 9 bases, leaving 17 bases between the germline ends. Germline CDR1 is SGHRS and CDR2 is YFSETQ. The CDR3 loop spans 14 amino acids. The CDR3 DNA follows: TGCGCCAGCAGCTTTGAGACAGCTGCTAGCGCCCAGTACTTC. Its translation: CASSFETAASAQYF. The variable domain in full, completed from reference TRBV5-1 and TRBJ2-5, reads KAGVTQTPRYLIKTRGQQVTLSCSPISGHRSVSWYQQTPGQGLQFLFEYFSETQRNKGNFPGRFSGRQFSNSRSEMNVSTLELGDSALYLCASSFETAASAQYFGPGTRLLVL.

This clonotype was detected only a few times. The CDR3 nucleotides are TGTGCCAGCACCTGGGGGACTAGCGGGAGTTATGAGCAGTTCTTC. Its protein is CASTWGTSGSYEQFF. The chain recombines TRBV28 with TRBJ2-1; 14 nucleotides match TRBD2. The V segment lost 7 bases and the J segment 8 bases; nucleotides outside the gene matches: 7. CDR1 MDHEN and CDR2 SYDVKM come from the germline V gene. The CDR3 covers 15 residues.

J is TRBJ1-1 and V is TRBV29-1; D might be TRBD1 (6 bases). Trimming pared 5 bases from V and 5 bases from J, leaving 21 bases between. Looked up from germline, CDR1 is SQVTM and CDR2 is ANQGSEA. The CDR3 is 15 residues long. CDR3 sequence: CSVHQWRQGYTEAFF. The CDR3, as DNA: TGCAGCGTTCATCAATGGCGCCAGGGGTATACTGAAGCTTTCTTT. The full variable domain, in which reference TRBV29-1 and TRBJ1-1 provide the parts outside the CDR3, is SAVISQKPSRDICQRGTSLTIQCQVDSQVTMMFWYRQQPGQSLTLIATANQGSEATYESGFVIDKFPISRPNLTFSTLTVSNMSPEDSSIYLCSVHQWRQGYTEAFFGQGTRLTVV.

This clonotype was counted between two and nine times. V gene TRBV11-2 combines with J gene TRBJ2-3; TRBD2 matches at 7 bases. This CDR3 is built from 15 residues. Unmatched junction bases numbered 6, after V lost 1 base and J lost 5 bases. Germline lookup yields CDR1 SGHAT and CDR2 FQNNGV. The chain's CDR3 is CASSLGAGVIDTQYF. The CDR3 bases are TGTGCCAGCAGCTTAGGGGCGGGAGTGATAGATACGCAGTATTTT.

V and J are TRBV25-1 and TRBJ1-4; 7 bases agree with TRBD1. The CDR3 contains 15 residues. The junction had 12 bases not matched to a gene; V was cut back by 6 bases and J by 8 bases. Germline CDR1 and CDR2: MGHDK and SYGVNS. CDR3 sequence: CASSRLGTEEEKLFF. The CDR3 region has the DNA TGTGCCAGCAGCCGCCTCGGGACAGAGGAAGAAAAACTGTTTTTT.

This clonotype was observed a handful of times. The chain employs TRBV10-3 and TRBJ2-6; D unclear. The V and J ends lost 0 bases and 2 bases respectively, with 8 bases between them. Germline V gene lookup returns CDR1 ENHRY and CDR2 SYGVKD. This CDR3 region has 16 residues. CDR3 DNA sequence: TGTGCCATCAGTGAGTCACGGGTAACTGGGGCCAACGTCCTGACTTTC. The encoded protein is CAISESRVTGANVLTF.